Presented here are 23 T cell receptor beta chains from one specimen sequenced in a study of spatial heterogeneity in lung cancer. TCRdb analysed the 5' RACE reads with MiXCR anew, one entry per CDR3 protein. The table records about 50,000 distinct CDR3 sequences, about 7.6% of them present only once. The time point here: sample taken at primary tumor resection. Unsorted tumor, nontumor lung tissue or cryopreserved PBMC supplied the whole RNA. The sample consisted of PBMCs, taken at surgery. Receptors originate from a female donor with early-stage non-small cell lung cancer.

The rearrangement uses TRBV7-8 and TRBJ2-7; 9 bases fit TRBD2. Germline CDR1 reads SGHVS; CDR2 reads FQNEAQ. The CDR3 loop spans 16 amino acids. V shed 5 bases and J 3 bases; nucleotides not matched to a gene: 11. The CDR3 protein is CASSPYRLAGNYEQYF. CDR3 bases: TGTGCCAGCAGCCCCTATCGGCTAGCGGGGAACTACGAGCAGTACTTC.

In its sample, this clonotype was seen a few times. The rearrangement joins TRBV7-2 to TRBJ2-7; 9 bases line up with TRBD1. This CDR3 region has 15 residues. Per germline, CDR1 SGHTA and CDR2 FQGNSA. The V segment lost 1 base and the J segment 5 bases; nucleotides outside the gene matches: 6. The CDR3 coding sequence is TGTGCCAGCAGCTTAGTAGGGACAGGGATCCACGAGCAGTACTTC. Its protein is CASSLVGTGIHEQYF.

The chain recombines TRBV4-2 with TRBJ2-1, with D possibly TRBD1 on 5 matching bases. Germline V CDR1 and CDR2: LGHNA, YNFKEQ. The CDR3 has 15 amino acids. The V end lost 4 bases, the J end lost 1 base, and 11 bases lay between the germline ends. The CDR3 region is CASSPKGASYNEQFF. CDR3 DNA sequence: TGTGCCAGCAGCCCCAAAGGGGCATCCTACAATGAGCAGTTCTTC.

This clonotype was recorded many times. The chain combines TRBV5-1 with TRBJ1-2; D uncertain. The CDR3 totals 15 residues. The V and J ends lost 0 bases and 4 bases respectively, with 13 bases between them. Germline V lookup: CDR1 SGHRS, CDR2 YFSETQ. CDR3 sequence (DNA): TGCGCCAGCAGCTTGGCCGGCAGAGAAATCTATGGCTACACCTTC. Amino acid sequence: CASSLAGREIYGYTF. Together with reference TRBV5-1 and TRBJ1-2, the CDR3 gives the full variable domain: KAGVTQTPRYLIKTRGQQVTLSCSPISGHRSVSWYQQTPGQGLQFLFEYFSETQRNKGNFPGRFSGRQFSNSRSEMNVSTLELGDSALYLCASSLAGREIYGYTFGSGTRLTVV.

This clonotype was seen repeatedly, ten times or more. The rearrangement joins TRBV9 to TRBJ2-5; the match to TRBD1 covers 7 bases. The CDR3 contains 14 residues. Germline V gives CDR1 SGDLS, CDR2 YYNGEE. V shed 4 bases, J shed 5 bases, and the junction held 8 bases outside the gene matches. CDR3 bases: TGTGCCAGCAGCCTAGAGGGGGCGGGTGAGACCCAGTACTTC. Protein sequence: CASSLEGAGETQYF.

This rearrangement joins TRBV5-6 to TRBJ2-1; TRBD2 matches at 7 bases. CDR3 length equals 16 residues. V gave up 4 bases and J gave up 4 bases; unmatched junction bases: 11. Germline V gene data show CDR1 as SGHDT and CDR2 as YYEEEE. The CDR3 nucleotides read TGTGCCAGCAGCCCATTTTGGGGCGGGGGATACAATGAGCAGTTCTTC. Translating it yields CASSPFWGGGYNEQFF.

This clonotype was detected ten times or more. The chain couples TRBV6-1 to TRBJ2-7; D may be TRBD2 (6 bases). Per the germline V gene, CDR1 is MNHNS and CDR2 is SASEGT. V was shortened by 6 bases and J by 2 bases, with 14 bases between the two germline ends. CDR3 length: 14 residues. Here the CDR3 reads CASRLLSGTYEQYF. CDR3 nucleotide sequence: TGTGCCAGCAGGTTACTTAGCGGAACCTACGAGCAGTACTTC.

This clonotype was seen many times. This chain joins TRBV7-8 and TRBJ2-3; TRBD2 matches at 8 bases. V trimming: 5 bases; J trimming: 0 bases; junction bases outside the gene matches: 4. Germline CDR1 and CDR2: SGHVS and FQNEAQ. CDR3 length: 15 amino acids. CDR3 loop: CASSTTSGSTDTQYF. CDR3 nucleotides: TGTGCCAGCAGCACCACTAGCGGAAGCACAGATACGCAGTATTTT.

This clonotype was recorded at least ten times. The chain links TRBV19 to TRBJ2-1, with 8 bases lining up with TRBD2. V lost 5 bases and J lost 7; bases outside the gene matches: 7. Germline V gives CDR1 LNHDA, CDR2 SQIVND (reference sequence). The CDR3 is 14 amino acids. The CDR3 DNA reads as TGTGCCAGTAGTCGCGGGGGGCCTCTTAATGAGCAGTTCTTC. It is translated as CASSRGGPLNEQFF.

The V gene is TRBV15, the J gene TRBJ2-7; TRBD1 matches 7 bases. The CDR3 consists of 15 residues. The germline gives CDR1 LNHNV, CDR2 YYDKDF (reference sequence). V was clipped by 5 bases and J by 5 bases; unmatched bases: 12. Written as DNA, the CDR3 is TGTGCCACCAGCGCCAGCACCGGGACAGACAACGAGCAGTACTTC. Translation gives CATSASTGTDNEQYF.

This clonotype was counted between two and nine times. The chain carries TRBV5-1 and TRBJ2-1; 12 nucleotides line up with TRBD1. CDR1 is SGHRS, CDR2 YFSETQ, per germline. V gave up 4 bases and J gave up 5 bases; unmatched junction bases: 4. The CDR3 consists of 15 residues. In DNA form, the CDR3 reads TGCGCCAGCAGCGCGGGACAGGGGGCTCACAATGAGCAGTTCTTC. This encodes CASSAGQGAHNEQFF.

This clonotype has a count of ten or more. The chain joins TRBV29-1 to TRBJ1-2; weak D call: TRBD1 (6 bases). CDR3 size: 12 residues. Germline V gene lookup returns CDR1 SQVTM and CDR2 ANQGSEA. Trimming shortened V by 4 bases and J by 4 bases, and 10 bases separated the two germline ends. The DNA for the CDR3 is TGCAGCGTTGGGGACAACGCCTATGGCTACACCTTC. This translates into CSVGDNAYGYTF.

This CDR3 reads CASSSDRDSYEQYF. CDR3 nucleotide sequence: TGTGCCAGCAGCTCCGACCGAGACTCCTACGAGCAGTACTTC. The rearrangement uses TRBV11-2 and TRBJ2-7; D ambiguous. This CDR3 has 14 residues. Germline V CDR1 and CDR2: SGHAT, FQNNGV. V lost 4 bases and J 0 bases, leaving 10 bases between the germline ends.

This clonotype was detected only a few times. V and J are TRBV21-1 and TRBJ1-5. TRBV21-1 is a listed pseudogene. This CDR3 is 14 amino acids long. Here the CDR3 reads CASSCGTENQPQHF. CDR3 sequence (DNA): TGTGCCAGCAGTTGCGGGACTGAGAATCAGCCCCAGCATTTT.

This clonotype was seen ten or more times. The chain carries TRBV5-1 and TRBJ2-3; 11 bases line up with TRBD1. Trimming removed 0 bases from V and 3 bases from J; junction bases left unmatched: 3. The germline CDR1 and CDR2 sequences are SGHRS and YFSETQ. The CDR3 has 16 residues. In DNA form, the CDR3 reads TGCGCCAGCAGCTTGGCGGGACAGGGGGAAACAGATACGCAGTATTTT. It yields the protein CASSLAGQGETDTQYF.

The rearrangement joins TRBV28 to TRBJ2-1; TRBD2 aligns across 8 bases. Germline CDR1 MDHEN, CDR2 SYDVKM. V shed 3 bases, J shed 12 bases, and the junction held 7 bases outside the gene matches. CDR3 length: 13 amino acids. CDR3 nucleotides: TGTGCCAGCAGTTTCACGGGGGGGCTGGGGCAGTTCTTC. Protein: CASSFTGGLGQFF.

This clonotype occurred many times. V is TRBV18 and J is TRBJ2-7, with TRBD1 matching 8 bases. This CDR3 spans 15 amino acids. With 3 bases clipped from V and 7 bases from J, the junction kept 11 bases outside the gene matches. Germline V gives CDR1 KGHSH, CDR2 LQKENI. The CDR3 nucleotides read TGTGCCAGCTCACCTCGGACAGGGTTGTTCGGGGAGCAGTACTTC. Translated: CASSPRTGLFGEQYF.

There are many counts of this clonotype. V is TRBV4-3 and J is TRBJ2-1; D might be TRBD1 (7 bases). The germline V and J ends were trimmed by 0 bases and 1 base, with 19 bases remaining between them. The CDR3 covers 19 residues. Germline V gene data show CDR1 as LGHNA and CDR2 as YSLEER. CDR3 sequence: CASSQDRGRGRRSYNEQFF. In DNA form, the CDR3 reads TGCGCCAGCAGCCAAGATCGGGGCAGGGGGAGGAGGTCCTACAATGAGCAGTTCTTC.

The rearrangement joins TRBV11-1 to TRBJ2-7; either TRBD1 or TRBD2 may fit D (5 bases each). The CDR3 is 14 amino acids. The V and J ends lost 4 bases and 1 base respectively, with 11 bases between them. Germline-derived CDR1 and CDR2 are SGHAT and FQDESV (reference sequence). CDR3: CASSYLGTSYEQYF. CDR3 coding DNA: TGTGCCAGCAGCTATCTCGGGACGTCCTACGAGCAGTACTTC. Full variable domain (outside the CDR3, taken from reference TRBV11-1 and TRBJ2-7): EAEVAQSPRYKITEKSQAVAFWCDPISGHATLYWYRQILGQGPELLVQFQDESVVDDSQLPKDRFSAERLKGVDSTLKIQPAELGDSAMYLCASSYLGTSYEQYFGPGTRLTVT.

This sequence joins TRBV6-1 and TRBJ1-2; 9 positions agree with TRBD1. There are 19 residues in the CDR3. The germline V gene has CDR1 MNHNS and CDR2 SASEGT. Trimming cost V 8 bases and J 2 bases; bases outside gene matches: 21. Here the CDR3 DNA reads TGTGCCAGCGGAAAGGTCGTAGTTCTGAACAGGGGGCTAAACTATGGCTACACCTTC. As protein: CASGKVVVLNRGLNYGYTF.

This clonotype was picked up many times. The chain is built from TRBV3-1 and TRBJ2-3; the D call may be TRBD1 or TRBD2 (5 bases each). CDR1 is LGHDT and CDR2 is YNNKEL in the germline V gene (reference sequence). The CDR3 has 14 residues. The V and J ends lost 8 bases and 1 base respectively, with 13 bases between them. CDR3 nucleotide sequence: TGTGCCAGCCAGGGTGGGGGACGCACAGATACGCAGTATTTT. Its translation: CASQGGGRTDTQYF.

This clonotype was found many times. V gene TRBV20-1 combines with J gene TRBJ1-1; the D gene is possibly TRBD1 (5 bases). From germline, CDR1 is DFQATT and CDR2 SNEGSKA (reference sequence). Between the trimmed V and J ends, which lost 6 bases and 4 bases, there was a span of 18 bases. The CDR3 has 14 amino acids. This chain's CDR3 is CSAWGLGQGTEAFF. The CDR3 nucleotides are TGCAGTGCCTGGGGCCTGGGGCAGGGCACTGAAGCTTTCTTT.

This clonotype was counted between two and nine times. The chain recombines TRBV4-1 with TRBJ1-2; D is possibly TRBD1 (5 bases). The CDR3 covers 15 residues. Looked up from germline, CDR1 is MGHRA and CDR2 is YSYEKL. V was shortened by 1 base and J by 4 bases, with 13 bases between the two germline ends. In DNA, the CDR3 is TGCGCCAGCAGCCAAGTATTGGGGGGTATCTATGGCTACACCTTC. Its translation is CASSQVLGGIYGYTF.